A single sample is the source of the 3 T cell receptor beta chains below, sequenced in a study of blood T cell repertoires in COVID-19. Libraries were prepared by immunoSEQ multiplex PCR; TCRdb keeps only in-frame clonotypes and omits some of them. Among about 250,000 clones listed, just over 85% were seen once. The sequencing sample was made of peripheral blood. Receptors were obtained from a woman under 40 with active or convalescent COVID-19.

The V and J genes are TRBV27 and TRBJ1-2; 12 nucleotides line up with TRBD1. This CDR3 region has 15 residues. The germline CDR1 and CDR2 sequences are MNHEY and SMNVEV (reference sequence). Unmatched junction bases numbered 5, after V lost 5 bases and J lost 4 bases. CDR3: CASSTGTGGLYGYTF. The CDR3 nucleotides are TGTGCCAGCAGTACCGGGACAGGGGGCCTCTATGGCTACACCTTC.

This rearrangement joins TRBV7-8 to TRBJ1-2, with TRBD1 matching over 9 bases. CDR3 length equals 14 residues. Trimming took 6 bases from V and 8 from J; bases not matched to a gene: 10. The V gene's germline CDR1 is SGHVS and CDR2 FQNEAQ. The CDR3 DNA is TGTGCCAGCAGTCTAGGACAGGGGACGGGAGGCTACACCTTC. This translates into CASSLGQGTGGYTF.

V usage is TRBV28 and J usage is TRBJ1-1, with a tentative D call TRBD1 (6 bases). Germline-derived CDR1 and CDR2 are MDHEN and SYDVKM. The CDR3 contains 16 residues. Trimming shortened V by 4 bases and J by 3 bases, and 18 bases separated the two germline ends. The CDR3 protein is CASSSLAVQGDTEAFF. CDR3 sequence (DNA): TGTGCCAGCAGTTCTCTCGCCGTACAGGGCGACACTGAAGCTTTCTTT.